These T cell receptor beta chains were read from a single sample in a study of response to subunit inactivated influenza vaccine. MiXCR, run by TCRdb on the RT-PCR reads, gives a single entry per CDR3 protein. Found here are a few hundred thousand distinct CDR3 sequences, roughly 22% of them singletons; the top ten hold around a tenth. Sequenced here: PBMCs from blood, sampled approximately 20 months after vaccination. The receptors were sampled from a man between 50 and 75 years old who received an inactivated influenza vaccine. Both conserved end residues are part of each CDR3. A D gene is named only where the DNA matches it firmly. Some rows mark clone size as missing; the rest say once, few, many or name a class of expanded clone.

j_call	v_call	clone_size	d_call	cdr3_nt	cdr3_aa
TRBJ2-7	TRBV28	NA	NA	TGTGCCAGCAGTAAACAGGGTTGGAGGTCCTACGAGCAGTACTTC	CASSKQGWRSYEQYF
TRBJ1-6	TRBV20-1	NA	TRBD1	TGCAGTGTCCCGGGACAGGGGAATTCACCCCTCCACTTT	CSVPGQGNSPLHF
TRBJ2-7	TRBV6-2/TRBV6-3	NA	TRBD1	TGTGCCAGCAGTTACTTCGACAGGGTTGAGCAGTACTTC	CASSYFDRVEQYF
TRBJ2-1	TRBV20-1	NA	TRBD2	TGCAGTGCTAGGGGACTAGCGGGGGACCGAACCTACAATGAGCAGTTCTTC	CSARGLAGDRTYNEQFF
TRBJ1-6	TRBV10-3	few	NA	TGTGCCATCAGTGTTAGTGAAGGCTCGGGATCTAATTCACCCCTCCACTTT	CAISVSEGSGSNSPLHF
TRBJ2-1	TRBV4-3	many	TRBD2	TGCGCCAGCAGCCAATACTTTTCCCTAGCGGAGGACAATGAGCAGTTCTTC	CASSQYFSLAEDNEQFF
TRBJ1-4	TRBV15	NA	NA	TGTGCCACCAGCAGAGATGGCAGAGAAAAACTGTTTTTT	CATSRDGREKLFF
TRBJ1-5	TRBV7-2	many	NA	TGTGCCAGCAGCTTAGGGAACAATCAGCCCCAGCATTTT	CASSLGNNQPQHF
TRBJ2-1	TRBV11-2	few	TRBD2	TGTGCCAGCAGCCTATCTCCTAGTAGCGGGAGAGGGAATGAGCAGTTCTTC	CASSLSPSSGRGNEQFF
TRBJ2-7	TRBV6-5	few	TRBD1	TGTGCCAGCAGTTACGCAGGGGGCTGGGGCGAGCAGTACTTC	CASSYAGGWGEQYF
TRBJ2-5	TRBV11-1	few	TRBD1	TGTGCCAGCAGCTTACGGCGTGGGGTAGGGGGCGACCAAGAGACCCAGTACTTC	CASSLRRGVGGDQETQYF
TRBJ1-4	TRBV12-3/TRBV12-4	many	NA	TGTGCCAGCAGTTTCGGGGGGGCCGGTGAAAAACTGTTTTTT	CASSFGGAGEKLFF
TRBJ1-2	TRBV5-1	many	NA	TGCGCCAGCCGGACGGACGACTATGGCTACACCTTC	CASRTDDYGYTF
TRBJ2-1	TRBV4-3	few	NA	TGCGCCAGCAGCCCCGGTGGAGGGGGCCATCCCTACAATGAGCAGTTCTTC	CASSPGGGGHPYNEQFF
TRBJ1-2	TRBV10-3	many	TRBD1	TGTGCCATCACCCGGGACAGGGTCGATGGCTACACCTTC	CAITRDRVDGYTF
TRBJ2-7	TRBV29-1	many	TRBD2	TGCAGTACCCAGCGGGACCCCCTTGCCGAGCAGTACTTC	CSTQRDPLAEQYF
TRBJ2-2	TRBV4-2	NA	TRBD1	TGTGCCAGCAGCCCTACAGGGGTGGACACCGGGGAGCTGTTTTTT	CASSPTGVDTGELFF
TRBJ1-5	TRBV20-1	few	TRBD1	TGCAGTGCAAACAGGGGTGATCAGCCCCAGCATTTT	CSANRGDQPQHF
TRBJ1-5	TRBV20-1	few	TRBD1	TGCAGTGCTAGAGTTCCCGGACAGGGTGATCAGCCCCAGCATTTT	CSARVPGQGDQPQHF
TRBJ2-7	TRBV7-8	few	NA	TGTGCCAGCAGCGCCGGGACCACTGTCGGCGAGCAGTACTTC	CASSAGTTVGEQYF
TRBJ2-3	TRBV5-1	NA	NA	TGCGCCAGCAGCTGGGTAGCGGGCACAGATACGCAGTATTTT	CASSWVAGTDTQYF
TRBJ2-3	TRBV5-1	few	NA	TGCGCCAGCAGCTTTAGGGGGGCCACAGATACGCAGTATTTT	CASSFRGATDTQYF
TRBJ2-5	TRBV2	many	TRBD2	TGTGCCAGCAGTGTCGGGCGGGAGGGCCAAGAGACCCAGTACTTC	CASSVGREGQETQYF
TRBJ1-3	TRBV12-3/TRBV12-4	few	NA	TGTGCCAGCACCCCAACAGGGAGCTCTGGAAACACCATATATTTT	CASTPTGSSGNTIYF
TRBJ1-5	TRBV5-4	few	NA	TGTGCCAGCAGCTTGGCCCCAAATCAGCCCCAGCATTTT	CASSLAPNQPQHF
TRBJ1-6	TRBV27	few	TRBD1	TGTGCCAGCAGGCGGGACAGCTCGAATTCACCCCTCCACTTT	CASRRDSSNSPLHF
TRBJ2-3	TRBV14	NA	TRBD2	TGTGCCAGCAGCCAAGATTGGCTACTACGGCTAGCGGGAGGTACGCGCGAGGATACGCAGTATTTT	CASSQDWLLRLAGGTREDTQYF
TRBJ1-2	TRBV7-2	NA	TRBD1	TGTGCCAGCAGCTTATCCCACAGGGGATTGATGTCTGGCTACACCTTC	CASSLSHRGLMSGYTF
TRBJ1-2	TRBV10-3	few	NA	TGTGCCATCAGTGAGTCTAGCGAGGGGTTCTATGGCTACACCTTC	CAISESSEGFYGYTF